The 9 T cell receptor beta chains presented below share a single source sample, sequenced in a study of technical replicates of blood from a few donors (dated by TCRdb to the late 2010s). Preparation of the library involved the immunoSEQ multiplex PCR assay. The table comes from immuneACCESS by way of TCRdb, which keeps in-frame sequences with V and J called. Part of the clones is missing from these tables; in studies checked, under half for an unresolved V gene and the rest for unknown reasons. Within this sample are under 85,000 clones, with under 95% of them counted one time only. Together, the top ten hold 0.26% of the sample. The material sequenced was T cells isolated from PBMCs. These receptors were taken from a human donor in good health.

This chain links TRBV9 with TRBJ1-2; 7 nucleotides align to TRBD1. This CDR3 region has 14 residues. Trimming at V came to 0 bases and at J to 6 bases, leaving 5 bases not matched to a gene. The germline V gene encodes CDR1 SGDLS and CDR2 YYNGEE. The CDR3, as DNA: TGTGCCAGCAGCGTAGGATTGGGACAGAATGGCTACACCTTC. As protein: CASSVGLGQNGYTF.

The chain carries TRBV7-9 and TRBJ1-2; 10 nucleotides line up with TRBD1. The ends lost 5 bases at V and 4 bases at J; junction bases unmatched: 4. The CDR3 has 14 amino acids. CDR1 and CDR2 (germline): SEHNR, FQNEAQ (reference sequence). The CDR3: CASSPGTGAYGYTF. Here the CDR3 DNA reads TGTGCCAGCAGCCCGGGGACAGGGGCCTATGGCTACACCTTC.

The genes are TRBV5-4 and TRBJ2-3; 12 nucleotides agree with TRBD2. Germline-derived CDR1 and CDR2 are SGHNT and YYREEE (reference sequence). Losses at the gene ends were 0 bases for V and 6 bases for J; bases not matched to a gene: 5. The CDR3 consists of 16 residues. The CDR3 DNA is TGTGCCAGCAGCTTGGGACTAGCGGGAGTGGGGGATACGCAGTATTTT. It is translated as CASSLGLAGVGDTQYF.

The chain has TRBV6-4 and TRBJ2-2; 7 positions match TRBD2. V lost 1 base, J lost 2 bases, and 10 bases stayed unmatched. CDR3 length equals 18 residues. The germline CDR1 and CDR2 sequences are MRHNA and SNTAGT. The CDR3 DNA follows: TGTGCCAGCAGTGACTGGTTGTTAAGCGGGACCAACACCGGGGAGCTGTTTTTT. Translated, it gives CASSDWLLSGTNTGELFF.

This clone was picked up one time. The chain carries TRBV5-4 and TRBJ1-1, with D possibly TRBD1 on 5 matching bases. Germline CDR1 SGHNT, CDR2 YYREEE (reference sequence). V was shortened by 10 bases and J by 3 bases, with 16 bases between the two germline ends. The CDR3 is 13 amino acids. This CDR3 reads CAGADVLDTEAFF. The CDR3 DNA is TGTGCCGGGGCAGACGTGTTAGACACTGAAGCTTTCTTT.

V gene TRBV11-2 combines with J gene TRBJ2-1; possibly TRBD2 for D (5 bases). V lost 4 bases, J lost 4 bases, and 14 bases lay in between. The length of the CDR3 is 15 residues. Germline assignment: CDR1 SGHAT and CDR2 FQNNGV. The CDR3 region is CASSSLRGQYNEQFF. In DNA form, the CDR3 reads TGTGCCAGCAGCTCCCTCCGGGGTCAATACAATGAGCAGTTCTTC.

V is TRBV11-2 and J is TRBJ2-2; TRBD1 matches 7 bases. Germline loops: CDR1 SGHAT, CDR2 FQNNGV. CDR3 length: 16 residues. The ends lost 6 bases at V and 2 bases at J; junction bases unmatched: 9. This chain's CDR3 is CASRFTGQANTGELFF. The CDR3 bases are TGTGCCAGCAGATTTACAGGACAGGCCAACACCGGGGAGCTGTTTTTT.

The chain employs TRBV7-2 and TRBJ1-1; D perhaps matches TRBD1 (5 bases). The CDR3 covers 13 residues. Per the germline V gene, CDR1 is SGHTA and CDR2 is FQGNSA. V was shortened by 6 bases and J by 0 bases, with 8 bases between the two germline ends. CDR3 DNA: TGTGCCAGCAGTAGGGGTGTGAACACTGAAGCTTTCTTT. Its translation is CASSRGVNTEAFF.

V usage is TRBV2 and J usage is TRBJ2-5, with 7 bases identical to TRBD2. V trimming: 8 bases; J trimming: 3 bases; junction bases outside the gene matches: 3. CDR1 is SNHLY and CDR2 is FYNNEI in the germline V gene. The CDR3 totals 12 residues. The CDR3 nucleotides read TGTGCCAGCGGACTAGTCGAAGAGACCCAGTACTTC. Amino acids: CASGLVEETQYF.